The 30 T cell receptor beta chains below all came from one sample that was sequenced in a study of blood T cell repertoires in COVID-19. Here immunoSEQ multiplex PCR was the method, and the copy in TCRdb shows in-frame clones only, minus some. Of about 320,000 clones in the sample, roughly 88% were seen once. The sequenced material came from PBMCs or T cells enriched from blood (not recorded which). These receptors originate from a young man who had recovered from COVID-19.

The chain uses TRBV19 and TRBJ2-7; no clear D gene. The CDR3 extends over 15 amino acids. Trimming shortened V by 4 bases and J by 0 bases, and 13 bases separated the two germline ends. Germline-derived CDR1 and CDR2 are LNHDA and SQIVND (reference sequence). This chain's CDR3 is CASSTVYGGSYEQYF. The CDR3 DNA sequence: TGTGCCAGTAGTACCGTCTACGGCGGCTCCTACGAGCAGTACTTC. The full variable domain, completed using reference TRBV19 and TRBJ2-7, is DGGITQSPKYLFRKEGQNVTLSCEQNLNHDAMYWYRQDPGQGLRLIYYSQIVNDFQKGDIAEGYSVSREKKESFPLTVTSAQKNPTAFYLCASSTVYGGSYEQYFGPGTRLTVT.

The J gene is TRBJ1-1, the V gene TRBV5-1; tentatively, D is TRBD1 (5 bases). V was pared by 0 bases and J by 7 bases, with 16 bases between. This CDR3 region has 15 residues. Germline-derived CDR1 and CDR2 are SGHRS and YFSETQ. CDR3 DNA sequence: TGCGCCAGCAGCTTGGCTGGGGGGGACCGGGGTGAAGCTTTCTTT. Translated: CASSLAGGDRGEAFF. The full variable domain, its missing parts supplied by reference TRBV5-1 and TRBJ1-1, is KAGVTQTPRYLIKTRGQQVTLSCSPISGHRSVSWYQQTPGQGLQFLFEYFSETQRNKGNFPGRFSGRQFSNSRSEMNVSTLELGDSALYLCASSLAGGDRGEAFFGQGTRLTVV.

The V and J genes are TRBV7-9 and TRBJ1-3, with D unclear. Germline V lookup: CDR1 SEHNR, CDR2 FQNEAQ (reference sequence). Trimming removed 5 bases from V and 2 bases from J, with 10 bases in between. The CDR3 covers 14 residues. The CDR3 loop reads CASSPPSAGNTIYF. The CDR3 nucleotides are TGTGCCAGCAGCCCCCCTTCAGCTGGAAACACCATATATTTT.

The J gene is TRBJ2-7, the V gene TRBV5-4; 8 nucleotides match TRBD1. The CDR3 is made up of 15 amino acids. J lost 1 base, V lost 3 bases, and 6 bases had no gene match. From germline, CDR1 is SGHNT and CDR2 YYREEE (reference sequence). The CDR3 nucleotides read TGTGCCAGCAGCTCCAGGGGGCAAGGGTCCTACGAGCAGTACTTC. It translates to CASSSRGQGSYEQYF.

This clone was recorded once. The V and J genes are TRBV11-3 and TRBJ2-2, with 7 bases aligning to TRBD1. The CDR3 is made up of 15 amino acids. The germline CDR1 and CDR2 sequences are SGHNT and YENEEA. V lost 5 bases, J lost 4 bases, and 7 bases stayed unmatched. The CDR3: CASSAEGASTGELFF. CDR3 DNA sequence: TGTGCCAGCAGCGCCGAGGGGGCTAGCACCGGGGAGCTGTTTTTT.

J is TRBJ2-1 and V is TRBV19; 10 bases align to TRBD2. V was clipped by 7 bases and J by 8 bases; unmatched bases: 5. The CDR3 totals 13 residues. Per germline, CDR1 LNHDA and CDR2 SQIVND (reference sequence). CDR3 nucleotides: TGTGCCAGTATGGTCAGCGGGGGGGATGAGCAGTTCTTC. Translated, it gives CASMVSGGDEQFF.

This clone is a singleton in its sample. The chain carries TRBV6-1 and TRBJ2-7; possible D gene TRBD1, 5 bases. The ends were cut back, 0 bases at V and 2 bases at J, with 14 bases in the middle. From germline, CDR1 is MNHNS and CDR2 SASEGT. The CDR3 totals 16 residues. CDR3 coding DNA: TGTGCCAGCAGTGAAGCCCGGGCAGGGTGGGCCTACGAGCAGTACTTC. This codes for CASSEARAGWAYEQYF.

Notes on this clone: Other DNA variants within this sample encode the same CDR3. The J gene is TRBJ1-2, the V gene TRBV11-2, with TRBD1 matching 10 bases. J was trimmed by 5 bases and V by 5 bases; bases with no gene match: 2. There are 13 residues in the CDR3. CDR1 SGHAT and CDR2 FQNNGV come from the germline V gene. DNA of the CDR3: TGTGCCAGCAGCCCGGGACAGGGGTATGGCTACACCTTC. It is translated as CASSPGQGYGYTF. Combining the CDR3 with reference TRBV11-2 and TRBJ1-2 gives the whole variable domain EAGVAQSPRYKIIEKRQSVAFWCNPISGHATLYWYQQILGQGPKLLIQFQNNGVVDDSQLPKDRFSAERLKGVDSTLKIQPAKLEDSAVYLCASSPGQGYGYTFGSGTRLTVV.

V usage is TRBV5-1 and J usage is TRBJ2-2; the match to TRBD2 covers 8 bases. V dropped 0 bases and J dropped 6; count of bases not matched to a gene: 7. This CDR3 has 16 amino acids. The V gene's germline CDR1 is SGHRS and CDR2 YFSETQ. In nucleotides, the CDR3 is TGCGCCAGCAGCTTGGCCCCCGGGGGGGCCGCCGGGGAGCTGTTTTTT. Translated: CASSLAPGGAAGELFF. The full variable domain, its missing parts supplied by reference TRBV5-1 and TRBJ2-2, is KAGVTQTPRYLIKTRGQQVTLSCSPISGHRSVSWYQQTPGQGLQFLFEYFSETQRNKGNFPGRFSGRQFSNSRSEMNVSTLELGDSALYLCASSLAPGGAAGELFFGEGSRLTVL.

The chain uses TRBV6-5 and TRBJ1-4; D perhaps matches TRBD1 (5 bases). Trimming cost V 7 bases and J 7 bases, with 13 bases left between them. The CDR3 has 13 amino acids. Germline-derived CDR1 and CDR2 are MNHEY and SVGAGI. This chain's CDR3 is CASKRTGGEKLFF. The CDR3 nucleotides read TGTGCCAGCAAGCGGACCGGGGGTGAAAAACTGTTTTTT.

This clone appeared once. CDR3 loop: CASARQGRQETQYF. In DNA form, the CDR3 reads TGTGCCAGCGCCCGACAGGGGAGGCAAGAGACCCAGTACTTC. The chain joins TRBV28 to TRBJ2-5, with 8 bases matching TRBD1. CDR1 is MDHEN, CDR2 SYDVKM, per germline. The ends lost 8 bases at V and 2 bases at J; junction bases unmatched: 7. The CDR3 is 14 residues long.

The rearrangement links TRBV18 to TRBJ1-1; 7 bases map to TRBD1. The CDR3 is 15 residues long. Germline loops: CDR1 KGHSH, CDR2 LQKENI. Trimming took 3 bases from V and 0 from J; bases not matched to a gene: 4. CDR3 in amino acids: CASSPPTGLNTEAFF. DNA for the CDR3: TGTGCCAGCTCACCCCCGACAGGGTTGAACACTGAAGCTTTCTTT.

The chain combines TRBV6-1 with TRBJ1-2; D not certain. Germline values: CDR1 MNHNS, CDR2 SASEGT. Trimming pared 3 bases from V and 4 bases from J, leaving 12 bases between. The CDR3 spans 14 residues. CDR3 sequence reads: CASSDVSRGYGYTF. CDR3 nucleotide sequence: TGTGCCAGCAGTGACGTGTCCAGAGGCTATGGCTACACCTTC.

This clone was recorded once. The chain is built from TRBV28 and TRBJ1-2; 8 nucleotides line up with TRBD1. With 6 bases clipped from V and 7 bases from J, the junction kept 10 bases outside the gene matches. The CDR3 covers 14 residues. Looked up from germline, CDR1 is MDHEN and CDR2 is SYDVKM. CDR3 DNA: TGTGCCAGCAGCTTAAGAGGGACAGGCCCTGGCTACACCTTC. As protein: CASSLRGTGPGYTF.

CDR3: CASSIGLAGGLGDTDTQYF. DNA of the CDR3: TGTGCCAGCAGCATCGGACTAGCGGGGGGACTAGGGGACACAGATACGCAGTATTTT. The chain links TRBV9 to TRBJ2-3, with TRBD2 matching 14 bases. The CDR3 runs 19 residues. The V and J ends lost 4 bases and 2 bases, in that order; junction bases with no gene match: 12. Germline values: CDR1 SGDLS, CDR2 YYNGEE. Full variable domain (missing parts from reference TRBV9 and TRBJ2-3): DSGVTQTPKHLITATGQRVTLRCSPRSGDLSVYWYQQSLDQGLQFLIQYYNGEERAKGNILERFSAQQFPDLHSELNLSSLELGDSALYFCASSIGLAGGLGDTDTQYFGPGTRLTVL.

The chain recombines TRBV3-1 (or the pseudogene TRBV3-2) with TRBJ2-1; the match to TRBD2 covers 8 bases. The germline gives CDR1 LGHDT, CDR2 YNNKEL (reference sequence). The CDR3 runs 15 residues. After removal of 2 bases from V and 5 bases from J, the junction contained 5 bases not matched to a gene. In DNA form, the CDR3 reads TGTGCCAGCAGCCAAACGGGACTAGGGGACAATGAGCAGTTCTTC. This translates into CASSQTGLGDNEQFF.

V gene TRBV28 combines with J gene TRBJ2-5, with 10 positions matching TRBD2. Germline CDR1 reads MDHEN; CDR2 reads SYDVKM. V shed 5 bases, J shed 1 base, and the junction held 13 bases outside the gene matches. The CDR3 sequence is 18 residues long. CDR3: CASSARISGGILQETQYF. CDR3 nucleotide sequence: TGTGCCAGCAGTGCAAGGATTAGCGGGGGGATCCTCCAAGAGACCCAGTACTTC.

The chain links TRBV24-1 to TRBJ2-3; 9 nucleotides agree with TRBD2. Per the germline V gene, CDR1 is KGHDR and CDR2 is SFDVKD. With V trimmed by 2 bases and J by 3 bases, 17 bases remained unmatched. This CDR3 region has 20 residues. The CDR3 sequence: CATSDWGGGRLAGITDTQYF. The CDR3 DNA reads as TGTGCCACCAGTGATTGGGGAGGGGGTCGGCTAGCGGGGATAACAGATACGCAGTATTTT.

The chain combines TRBV7-3 with TRBJ2-3, with 7 bases that match TRBD1. Germline loops: CDR1 SGHTA, CDR2 FQGTGA. The CDR3 runs to 16 residues. The J segment lost 0 bases and the V segment lost 5 bases, leaving 8 bases of the junction unmatched. CDR3 nucleotides: TGTGCCAGCAGCCCCGGGACAGACACTAGCACAGATACGCAGTATTTT. Translating gives CASSPGTDTSTDTQYF.

V and J are TRBV5-5 and TRBJ2-7; 9 positions match TRBD1. Germline V lookup: CDR1 SGHKS, CDR2 YYEKEE (reference sequence). The V segment lost 4 bases and the J segment 5 bases; nucleotides outside the gene matches: 10. The CDR3 covers 15 residues. The CDR3 region has the DNA TGTGCCAGCAGCCTCCGGGACAGGGATATGGACGAGCAGTACTTC. It specifies CASSLRDRDMDEQYF.

The chain is built from TRBV6-5 and TRBJ1-6, with TRBD1 as a possible D gene (5 bases). Germline V lookup: CDR1 MNHEY, CDR2 SVGAGI. The CDR3 totals 16 residues. V lost 4 bases, J lost 7 bases, and 17 bases lay in between. For the CDR3, the DNA is TGTGCCAGCAGTTTACGTCAGGGTTTGTACAATTCACCCCTCCACTTT. Translating it yields CASSLRQGLYNSPLHF.

This rearrangement joins TRBV10-2 to TRBJ1-6; 10 bases agree with TRBD1. Losses at the gene ends were 9 bases for V and 8 bases for J; bases not matched to a gene: 4. The CDR3 contains 13 residues. Germline CDR1 is WSHSY and CDR2 is SAAADI. The CDR3 loop reads CASSGTGDSPLHF. CDR3 bases: TGCGCCAGTTCCGGGACAGGGGATTCACCCCTCCACTTT.

The CDR3 nucleotides are TGTGCCAGCAGCCCCTCGGCAGGGCCTCAGCCCCAGCATTTT. This gives the protein CASSPSAGPQPQHF. This rearrangement joins TRBV3-1 (or the pseudogene TRBV3-2) to TRBJ1-5, with D perhaps matching TRBD1 (5 bases). V lost 4 bases and J lost 6, with 13 bases in between. Germline V gives CDR1 LGHDT, CDR2 YNNKEL (reference sequence). The CDR3 runs to 14 residues.

The J gene is TRBJ2-7, the V gene TRBV15; possible D gene TRBD1, 6 bases. The CDR3 is 14 residues long. Germline CDR1 and CDR2: LNHNV and YYDKDF (reference sequence). Trimming stripped 0 bases from V and 4 bases from J, with 10 bases between. CDR3 nucleotides: TGTGCCACCAGCAGAGACAGGGGAGCGTACGAGCAGTACTTC. Protein: CATSRDRGAYEQYF.

V usage is TRBV6-6 and J usage is TRBJ2-3; TRBD2 agrees at 13 bases. CDR1 is MNHNY and CDR2 is SVGAGI in the germline V gene (reference sequence). The CDR3 runs to 15 residues. V lost 8 bases and J lost 5; bases outside the gene matches: 7. CDR3 in DNA: TGTGCCAGCGGCCGGACTAGCGGGGGTATAGATACGCAGTATTTT. This translates into CASGRTSGGIDTQYF.

The rearrangement links TRBV6-1 to TRBJ1-3; no firm D call. This CDR3 contains 15 residues. Germline values: CDR1 MNHNS, CDR2 SASEGT. The ends were cut back, 2 bases at V and 4 bases at J, with 12 bases in the middle. CDR3 nucleotide sequence: TGTGCCAGCAGTGAACGGGTCAGTGGAGGAAACACCATATATTTT. As protein: CASSERVSGGNTIYF.

The chain is built from TRBV4-1 and TRBJ2-3, with D maybe TRBD2 (5 bases). The length of the CDR3 is 16 residues. Trimming stripped 1 base from V and 6 bases from J, with 17 bases between. Germline V gene sequence: CDR1 MGHRA, CDR2 YSYEKL. The CDR3 DNA sequence: TGCGCCAGCAGCCAAGTTGGAATAGTAGAGCGGGATACGCAGTATTTT. Protein product: CASSQVGIVERDTQYF.

The J gene is TRBJ2-7, the V gene TRBV11-2, with 7 bases lining up with TRBD1. V lost 3 bases and J lost 3; bases outside the gene matches: 2. Looked up from germline, CDR1 is SGHAT and CDR2 is FQNNGV. CDR3 size: 13 residues. The CDR3 DNA follows: TGTGCCAGCAGCTTTGGGACAGTCTACGAGCAGTACTTC. It translates to CASSFGTVYEQYF.

The V call is TRBV11-2, the J call TRBJ1-4; the D gene is possibly TRBD1 (6 bases). The CDR3 runs to 15 residues. The V end was cut by 3 bases, the J end by 7 bases, with 15 bases between. Per the germline V gene, CDR1 is SGHAT and CDR2 is FQNNGV. As DNA, the CDR3 is TGTGCCAGCAGCTTCCCCGGGGGGCGAAGTGAAAAACTGTTTTTT. This sequence encodes CASSFPGGRSEKLFF.

The CDR3 is CASRDRVRGYTF. The CDR3, as DNA: TGTGCCAGCAGGGACAGGGTGCGTGGCTACACCTTC. The chain is built from TRBV6-5 and TRBJ1-2, with 8 bases aligning to TRBD1. Germline values: CDR1 MNHEY, CDR2 SVGAGI. This CDR3 comprises 12 residues. After removal of 6 bases from V and 7 bases from J, the junction contained 4 bases not matched to a gene.